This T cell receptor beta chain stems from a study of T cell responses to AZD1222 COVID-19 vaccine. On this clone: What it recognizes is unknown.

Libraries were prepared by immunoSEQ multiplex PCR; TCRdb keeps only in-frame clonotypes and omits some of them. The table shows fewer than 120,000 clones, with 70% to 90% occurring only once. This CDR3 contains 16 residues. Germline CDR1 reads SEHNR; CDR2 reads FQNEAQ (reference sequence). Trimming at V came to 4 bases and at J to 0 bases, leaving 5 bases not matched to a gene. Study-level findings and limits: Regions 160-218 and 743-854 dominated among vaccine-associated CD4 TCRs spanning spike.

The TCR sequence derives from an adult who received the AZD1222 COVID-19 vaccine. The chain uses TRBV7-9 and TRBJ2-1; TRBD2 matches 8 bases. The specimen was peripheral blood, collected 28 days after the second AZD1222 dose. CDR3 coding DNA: TGTGCCAGCAGCTCCCGGGGGGGGGCCTCCTACAATGAGCAGTTCTTC. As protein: CASSSRGGASYNEQFF.